This note documents a single T cell receptor (beta chain) sequence. What it binds is not known. The source of the sample is a study of T cell responses to AZD1222 COVID-19 vaccine. Whole-study results and caveats: Nearly half of spike-specific TCRs reportedly target unmutated variant regions. The repertoires were collected only after the peak T cell response. Two AZD1222 doses significantly raised spike-specific TCR breadth and depth over controls.

The CDR3 consists of 15 residues. The V end lost 2 bases, the J end lost 2 bases, and 12 bases lay between the germline ends. The V gene's germline CDR1 is SNHLY and CDR2 FYNNEI. Researchers grouped second doses given at about 4 or about 12 weeks into one pool. Here immunoSEQ multiplex PCR was the method, and the copy in TCRdb shows in-frame clones only, minus some. Of roughly 160,000 clones listed, around nine tenths were seen once; the top ten hold less than 1.3%. The TCR was taken from an adult who received the AZD1222 COVID-19 vaccine. The chain employs TRBV2 and TRBJ2-5; D gene unclear. Specimen: peripheral blood, collected 28 days after the second AZD1222 dose. CDR3 nucleotide sequence: TGTGCCAGCAGTGAAAGGTCAGCTTTTCAAGAGACCCAGTACTTC. It translates to CASSERSAFQETQYF.